Below are 30 T cell receptor beta chains sequenced from a single sample in a study of T cell responses to AZD1222 COVID-19 vaccine. TCRdb's copy holds only in-frame clones and misses some; the assay was immunoSEQ multiplex PCR. The sample gives about 120,000 clones, 85% to 95% of which show up once; over 2.5% is in the top ten. The source material was peripheral blood, sampled on day 0 of AZD1222 vaccination. These receptors were obtained from an adult in good health.

The genes are TRBV5-1 and TRBJ1-1, with 7 bases that match TRBD1. CDR3 length equals 16 residues. The germline CDR1 and CDR2 sequences are SGHRS and YFSETQ. With V trimmed by 3 bases and J by 0 bases, 8 bases remained unmatched. The CDR3 DNA follows: TGCGCCAGCAGCTCAGGGGGTTTTGTAGTGAACACTGAAGCTTTCTTT. Its translation is CASSSGGFVVNTEAFF.

The chain links TRBV11-2 to TRBJ1-5, with a possible D match to TRBD1 (5 bases). Germline V gives CDR1 SGHAT, CDR2 FQNNGV. Between the trimmed V and J ends, which lost 5 bases and 0 bases, there was a span of 23 bases. The CDR3 is 19 amino acids. CDR3 in amino acids: CASSIPSGLAGFSNQPQHF. The CDR3 nucleotides read TGTGCCAGCAGCATCCCCTCTGGGTTGGCAGGGTTTAGCAATCAGCCCCAGCATTTT.

The chain combines TRBV28 with TRBJ1-2, with TRBD1 matching over 9 bases. The CDR3 has 14 amino acids. Germline trimming cut 5 bases from V and 0 bases from J; bases unmatched to any gene: 1. Germline V gene lookup returns CDR1 MDHEN and CDR2 SYDVKM. CDR3 loop: CASSTGGANYGYTF. CDR3 nucleotides: TGTGCCAGCAGTACAGGGGGCGCTAACTATGGCTACACCTTC.

J is TRBJ2-5 and V is TRBV7-2; unclear D gene. V was clipped by 0 bases and J by 4 bases, with 3 bases between them. CDR1 is SGHTA, CDR2 FQGNSA, per germline. The CDR3 extends over 12 amino acids. CDR3 DNA sequence: TGTGCCAGCAGCTTAGCGGGAGAGACCCAGTACTTC. Encoded protein: CASSLAGETQYF. Full variable domain (outside the CDR3, taken from reference TRBV7-2 and TRBJ2-5): GAGVSQSPSNKVTEKGKDVELRCDPISGHTALYWYRQSLGQGLEFLIYFQGNSAPDKSGLPSDRFSAERTGGSVSTLTIQRTQQEDSAVYLCASSLAGETQYFGPGTRLLVL.

V gene TRBV5-6 combines with J gene TRBJ2-1, with a tentative D call TRBD2 (5 bases). The CDR3 is 15 amino acids. The germline gives CDR1 SGHDT, CDR2 YYEEEE. Trimming shortened V by 4 bases and J by 3 bases, and 14 bases separated the two germline ends. In nucleotides, the CDR3 is TGTGCCAGCAGCCTCGGGATCGGGTTCTACAATGAGCAGTTCTTC. Translated: CASSLGIGFYNEQFF. The full variable domain, in which reference TRBV5-6 and TRBJ2-1 provide the parts outside the CDR3, is DAGVTQSPTHLIKTRGQQVTLRCSPKSGHDTVSWYQQALGQGPQFIFQYYEEEERQRGNFPDRFSGHQFPNYSSELNVNALLLGDSALYLCASSLGIGFYNEQFFGPGTRLTVL.

The chain carries TRBV10-3 and TRBJ1-5; maybe TRBD1 (5 bases). CDR1 and CDR2 from the germline V gene are ENHRY and SYGVKD. The ends were cut back, 4 bases at V and 0 bases at J, with 10 bases in the middle. This CDR3 has 15 amino acids. This chain's CDR3 is CAISVGGGSNQPQHF. In DNA form, the CDR3 reads TGTGCCATCAGTGTTGGGGGGGGTAGCAATCAGCCCCAGCATTTT.

The chain carries TRBV5-8 and TRBJ2-1, with a weak D call TRBD2 (6 bases). CDR1 is SGHTS, CDR2 YDEGEE, per germline. Trimming shortened V by 4 bases and J by 8 bases, and 19 bases separated the two germline ends. This CDR3 region has 15 residues. The chain's CDR3 is CASSRGLDWGDEQFF. The CDR3 nucleotides read TGTGCCAGCAGCCGAGGGCTCGACTGGGGGGATGAGCAGTTCTTC.

The V and J genes are TRBV7-8 and TRBJ1-2; D is possibly TRBD1 (5 bases). This CDR3 is built from 16 residues. Germline V lookup: CDR1 SGHVS, CDR2 FQNEAQ. The germline V and J ends were trimmed by 1 base and 5 bases, with 17 bases remaining between them. This CDR3 reads CASSLGQGPSRYGYTF. CDR3 bases: TGTGCCAGCAGCTTAGGGCAGGGTCCCTCTCGTTATGGCTACACCTTC.

In this sample, this clone turned up once. The chain recombines TRBV29-1 with TRBJ1-4; TRBD1 is a possible D gene (5 bases). The CDR3 has 18 amino acids. V was pared by 0 bases and J by 0 bases, with 17 bases between. Germline CDR1 SQVTM, CDR2 ANQGSEA. This CDR3 is CSVEDYGRGEATNEKLFF. Written as DNA, the CDR3 is TGCAGCGTTGAAGATTATGGGAGGGGAGAGGCAACTAATGAAAAACTGTTTTTT. Combining the CDR3 with reference TRBV29-1 and TRBJ1-4 gives the whole variable domain SAVISQKPSRDICQRGTSLTIQCQVDSQVTMMFWYRQQPGQSLTLIATANQGSEATYESGFVIDKFPISRPNLTFSTLTVSNMSPEDSSIYLCSVEDYGRGEATNEKLFFGSGTQLSVL.

The chain carries TRBV5-1 and TRBJ2-3; 12 bases fit TRBD2. In germline, CDR1 is SGHRS, CDR2 YFSETQ. J lost 5 bases, V lost 2 bases, and 9 bases had no gene match. The CDR3 totals 17 residues. CDR3 in DNA: TGCGCCAGCAGCTTCCAGACTAGCGGGAGTCCAGGAGATACGCAGTATTTT. Its translation is CASSFQTSGSPGDTQYF.

The chain carries TRBV19 and TRBJ1-1; D ambiguous. The CDR3 has 16 amino acids. Trimming took off 4 bases at V and 1 base at J, with 16 bases between the two ends. Germline-derived CDR1 and CDR2 are LNHDA and SQIVND (reference sequence). CDR3 bases: TGTGCCAGTAGTACCTTGATGAGACATCCGAACACTGAAGCTTTCTTT. Translation: CASSTLMRHPNTEAFF.

The chain couples TRBV21-1 to TRBJ1-2; the D call in the table, TRBD1, was not verified against the DNA. TRBV21-1 is labeled a pseudogene. The CDR3 length is 16 residues. The CDR3 nucleotides are TGTGCCAGCAGCACCAGCCACTGGACAAGAATGTATGGCTACACCTTC. Its translation: CASSTSHWTRMYGYTF.

V is TRBV28 and J is TRBJ2-7; D unclear. Germline assignment: CDR1 MDHEN and CDR2 SYDVKM. The CDR3 runs to 15 residues. Deletions cut 7 bases from V and 6 bases from J, with 22 bases between. In DNA, the CDR3 is TGTGCCAGCATTGGGCCGGGCCAACCCTATCTCGAGCAGTACTTC. It is translated as CASIGPGQPYLEQYF.

This clone is medium-sized. The genes are TRBV7-9 and TRBJ1-4; maybe TRBD1 (5 bases). V shed 5 bases and J shed 6 bases, with 16 bases lying between them. Germline V gene lookup returns CDR1 SEHNR and CDR2 FQNEAQ (reference sequence). The CDR3 contains 15 residues. CDR3 nucleotide sequence: TGTGCCAGCAGCCCTACCCGGCCGGGGGATGAAAAACTGTTTTTT. Amino acids: CASSPTRPGDEKLFF.

The chain links TRBV13 to TRBJ2-1; D is ambiguous. The CDR3 has 14 amino acids. Germline loops: CDR1 PRHDT, CDR2 FYEKMQ (reference sequence). Trimming took off 3 bases at V and 2 bases at J, with 8 bases between the two ends. The CDR3 loop reads CASSFGRTYNEQFF. The CDR3 region has the DNA TGTGCCAGCAGCTTTGGACGGACCTACAATGAGCAGTTCTTC.

J is TRBJ1-1 and V is TRBV6-9; possible D gene TRBD1, 5 bases. The germline CDR1 and CDR2 sequences are MNHGY and SVAAGI. V lost 2 bases and J lost 0, with 16 bases in between. This CDR3 contains 17 residues. The CDR3 sequence: CASSYISGGEMNTEAFF. The CDR3 nucleotides are TGTGCCAGCAGTTATATTTCGGGGGGGGAGATGAACACTGAAGCTTTCTTT.

The chain couples TRBV6-4 to TRBJ1-4; 7 bases are shared with TRBD1. In germline, CDR1 is MRHNA, CDR2 SNTAGT. The CDR3 totals 20 residues. V was pared by 0 bases and J by 2 bases, with 15 bases of the junction left unmatched. The DNA for the CDR3 is TGTGCCAGCAGTGACTCGAACCTCAGGGGGGCCAAAGGCACTAATGAAAAACTGTTTTTT. As protein: CASSDSNLRGAKGTNEKLFF.

This sequence joins TRBV11-3 and TRBJ2-2, with D unresolved. Per germline, CDR1 SGHNT and CDR2 YENEEA. The V end lost 4 bases, the J end lost 6 bases, and 9 bases lay between the germline ends. The CDR3 spans 13 residues. The CDR3: CASSSRTPGELFF. The CDR3 DNA is TGTGCCAGCAGCTCTAGGACGCCCGGGGAGCTGTTTTTT.

Only a few counts were recorded for this clone. The chain employs TRBV5-5 and TRBJ2-1, with 11 bases aligning to TRBD2. J was trimmed by 6 bases and V by 4 bases; bases with no gene match: 12. CDR1 is SGHKS, CDR2 YYEKEE, per germline (reference sequence). The CDR3 sequence is 17 residues long. The CDR3: CASSPVLGTSGINEQFF. In DNA form, the CDR3 reads TGTGCCAGCAGCCCCGTCTTAGGGACTAGCGGTATCAATGAGCAGTTCTTC.

The V and J genes are TRBV29-1 and TRBJ1-2; D may be TRBD1 (5 bases). The CDR3 extends over 16 amino acids. Germline assignment: CDR1 SQVTM and CDR2 ANQGSEA. Trimming stripped 6 bases from V and 0 bases from J, with 20 bases between. The CDR3 coding sequence is TGCAGCGTCGAGGGGATCCAGGGATCGCCTAACTATGGCTACACCTTC. It encodes CSVEGIQGSPNYGYTF.

The J gene is TRBJ2-1, the V gene TRBV24-1; TRBD2 aligns across 11 bases. The CDR3 contains 17 residues. The V and J ends lost 6 bases and 4 bases, in that order; junction bases with no gene match: 10. Per the germline V gene, CDR1 is KGHDR and CDR2 is SFDVKD. The DNA of the CDR3 is TGTGCCACCAGTCCCGGGACTAGCGGATTACCATACAATGAGCAGTTCTTC. It encodes CATSPGTSGLPYNEQFF.

This chain joins TRBV18 and TRBJ2-2; no clear D. The CDR3 has 16 residues. Per the germline V gene, CDR1 is KGHSH and CDR2 is LQKENI. The V end lost 0 bases, the J end lost 6 bases, and 14 bases lay between the germline ends. The CDR3 here is CASSPPSLYLAGELFF. The CDR3 nucleotides are TGTGCCAGCTCACCACCGAGTCTCTATTTGGCCGGGGAGCTGTTTTTT.

The CDR3 reads CASSFGTLSSYEQYF. The DNA of the CDR3 is TGTGCCAGCAGTTTTGGGACTTTAAGCTCCTACGAGCAGTACTTC. The chain employs TRBV7-9 and TRBJ2-7, with a tentative D call TRBD2 (6 bases). This CDR3 is built from 15 residues. With 6 bases removed from V and 0 bases from J, the gap between germline ends came to 15 bases. Germline-derived CDR1 and CDR2 are SEHNR and FQNEAQ (reference sequence).

The rearrangement links TRBV30 to TRBJ1-3; D is ambiguous. Looked up from germline, CDR1 is GTSNPN and CDR2 is SVGIG (reference sequence). The CDR3 consists of 15 residues. Deletions cut 4 bases from V and 0 bases from J, with 13 bases between. The CDR3 sequence: CAWNNGLGSGNTIYF. The CDR3 DNA follows: TGTGCCTGGAATAACGGGCTAGGCTCTGGAAACACCATATATTTT. The full variable domain, in which reference TRBV30 and TRBJ1-3 provide the parts outside the CDR3, is SQTIHQWPATLVQPVGSPLSLECTVEGTSNPNLYWYRQAAGRGLQLLFYSVGIGQISSEVPQNLSASRPQDRQFILSSKKLLLSDSGFYLCAWNNGLGSGNTIYFGEGSWLTVV.

The V and J genes are TRBV12-3 or TRBV12-4 and TRBJ1-5; TRBD1 might be the D (6 bases). Trimming shortened V by 5 bases and J by 7 bases, and 12 bases separated the two germline ends. This CDR3 is 13 amino acids long. The CDR3 here is CASSPTGIQPQHF. CDR3 sequence (DNA): TGTGCCAGCAGTCCAACAGGGATCCAGCCCCAGCATTTT.

The chain employs TRBV9 and TRBJ1-2; no clear D. Germline values: CDR1 SGDLS, CDR2 YYNGEE. V lost 3 bases and J lost 7, with 19 bases in between. The CDR3 is made up of 15 amino acids. The CDR3 DNA sequence: TGTGCCAGCAGCGCCTCCGGACTTCTTGATCTTGGCTACACCTTC. Amino acids: CASSASGLLDLGYTF.

The chain joins TRBV6-5 to TRBJ1-1; a possible D gene is TRBD1 (6 bases). CDR1 is MNHEY, CDR2 SVGAGI, per germline. V gave up 7 bases and J gave up 5 bases, with 8 bases separating them. The CDR3 is 11 amino acids. DNA for the CDR3: TGTGCCAGCAATAGGGGGACTGAAGCTTTCTTT. Translated: CASNRGTEAFF.

The gene calls are TRBV7-9 and TRBJ1-1; tentatively, D is TRBD1 (6 bases). The CDR3 runs to 16 residues. Germline values: CDR1 SEHNR, CDR2 FQNEAQ (reference sequence). Trimming removed 5 bases from V and 1 base from J, with 17 bases in between. Here the CDR3 DNA reads TGTGCCAGCAGCCCCGGCGGGGGGCGCGGGAACACTGAAGCTTTCTTT. Protein sequence: CASSPGGGRGNTEAFF.

This sequence joins TRBV27 and TRBJ2-3, with unresolved D. The CDR3 has 13 amino acids. V was trimmed by 3 bases and J by 6 bases, leaving 10 bases between them. CDR1 and CDR2 (germline): MNHEY, SMNVEV (reference sequence). As DNA, the CDR3 is TGTGCCAGCAGTTTGTCACTATCGGATACGCAGTATTTT. As protein: CASSLSLSDTQYF.

The rearrangement joins TRBV29-1 to TRBJ1-1; D remains unclear. CDR3 length: 13 amino acids. Germline assignment: CDR1 SQVTM and CDR2 ANQGSEA. V lost 4 bases, J lost 0 bases, and 9 bases lay in between. The CDR3 spells CSVVGQLNTEAFF. The CDR3 coding sequence is TGCAGCGTTGTGGGTCAGTTGAACACTGAAGCTTTCTTT.